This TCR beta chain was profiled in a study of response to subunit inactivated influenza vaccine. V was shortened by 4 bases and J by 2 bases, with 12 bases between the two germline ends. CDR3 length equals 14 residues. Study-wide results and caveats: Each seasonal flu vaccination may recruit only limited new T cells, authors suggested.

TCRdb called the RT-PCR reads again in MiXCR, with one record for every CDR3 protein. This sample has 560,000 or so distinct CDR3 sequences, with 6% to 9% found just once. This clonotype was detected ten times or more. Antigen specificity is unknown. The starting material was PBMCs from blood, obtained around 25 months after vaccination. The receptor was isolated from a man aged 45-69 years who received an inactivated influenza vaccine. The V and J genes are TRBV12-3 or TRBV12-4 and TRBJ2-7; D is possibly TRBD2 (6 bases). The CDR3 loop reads CASSWGGKAYEQYF. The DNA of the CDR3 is TGTGCCAGCAGTTGGGGAGGAAAAGCCTACGAGCAGTACTTC.